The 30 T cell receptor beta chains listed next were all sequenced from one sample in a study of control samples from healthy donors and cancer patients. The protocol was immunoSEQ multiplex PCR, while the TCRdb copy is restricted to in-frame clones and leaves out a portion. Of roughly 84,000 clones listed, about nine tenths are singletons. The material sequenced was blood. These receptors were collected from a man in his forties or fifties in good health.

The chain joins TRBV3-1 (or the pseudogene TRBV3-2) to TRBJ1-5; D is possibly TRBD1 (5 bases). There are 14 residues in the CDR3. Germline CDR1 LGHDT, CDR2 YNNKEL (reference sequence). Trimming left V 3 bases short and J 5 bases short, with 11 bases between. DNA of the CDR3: TGTGCCAGCAGCCACTCCGGGGGGGATCAGCCCCAGCATTTT. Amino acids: CASSHSGGDQPQHF.

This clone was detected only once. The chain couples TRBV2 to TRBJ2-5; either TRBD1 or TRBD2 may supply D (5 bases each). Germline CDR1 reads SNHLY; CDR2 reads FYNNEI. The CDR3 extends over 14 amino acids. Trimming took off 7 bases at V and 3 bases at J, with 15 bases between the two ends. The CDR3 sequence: CASIFWGSEETQYF. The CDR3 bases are TGTGCCAGCATTTTCTGGGGGTCAGAAGAGACCCAGTACTTC.

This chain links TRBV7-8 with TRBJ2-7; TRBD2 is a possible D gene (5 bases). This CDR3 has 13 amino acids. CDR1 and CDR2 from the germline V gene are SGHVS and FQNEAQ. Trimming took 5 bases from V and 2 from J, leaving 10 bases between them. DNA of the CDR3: TGTGCCAGCAGCGCCGGGATCCCCTACGAGCAGTACTTC. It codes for CASSAGIPYEQYF.

The CDR3 DNA sequence: TGTGCCAGCAGTCCAGGGGAAAACACCATATATTTT. Translation gives CASSPGENTIYF. The chain links TRBV12-3 or TRBV12-4 to TRBJ1-3; possible D gene TRBD1, 6 bases. The ends were cut back, 5 bases at V and 6 bases at J, with 8 bases in the middle. The CDR3 runs 12 residues.

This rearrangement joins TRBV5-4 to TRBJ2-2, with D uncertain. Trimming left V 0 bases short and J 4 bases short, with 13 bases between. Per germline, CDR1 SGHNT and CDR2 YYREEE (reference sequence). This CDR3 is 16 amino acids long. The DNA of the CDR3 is TGTGCCAGCAGCTTGGGAGGATCAGGACGCACCGGGGAGCTGTTTTTT. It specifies CASSLGGSGRTGELFF.

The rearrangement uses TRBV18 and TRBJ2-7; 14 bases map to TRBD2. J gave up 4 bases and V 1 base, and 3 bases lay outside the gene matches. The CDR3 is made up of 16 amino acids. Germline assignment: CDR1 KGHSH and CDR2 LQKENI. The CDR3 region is CASSPRLAGGGYEQYF. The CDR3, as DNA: TGTGCCAGCTCACCACGACTAGCGGGGGGGGGATACGAGCAGTACTTC. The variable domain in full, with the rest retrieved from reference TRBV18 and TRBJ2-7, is NAGVMQNPRHLVRRRGQEARLRCSPMKGHSHVYWYRQLPEEGLKFMVYLQKENIIDESGMPKERFSAEFPKEGPSILRIQQVVRGDSAAYFCASSPRLAGGGYEQYFGPGTRLTVT.

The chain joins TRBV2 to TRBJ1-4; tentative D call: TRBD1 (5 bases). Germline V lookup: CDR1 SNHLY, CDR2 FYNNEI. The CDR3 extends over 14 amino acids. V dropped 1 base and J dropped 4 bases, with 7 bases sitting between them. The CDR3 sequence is CASSEGQGNEKLFF. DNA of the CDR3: TGTGCCAGCAGTGAAGGGCAGGGTAATGAAAAACTGTTTTTT.

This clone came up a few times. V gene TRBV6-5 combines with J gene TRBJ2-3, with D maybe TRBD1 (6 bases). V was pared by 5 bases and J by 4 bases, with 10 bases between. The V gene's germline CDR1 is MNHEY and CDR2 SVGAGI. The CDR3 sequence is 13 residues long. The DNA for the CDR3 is TGTGCCAGCAGTCAAAACAGGGCAGATACGCAGTATTTT. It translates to CASSQNRADTQYF.

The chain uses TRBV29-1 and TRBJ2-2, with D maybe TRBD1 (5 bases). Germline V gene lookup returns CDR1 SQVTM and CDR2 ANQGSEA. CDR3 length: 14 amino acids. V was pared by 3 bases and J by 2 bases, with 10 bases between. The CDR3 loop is CSVDGQGNTGELFF. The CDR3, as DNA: TGCAGCGTTGATGGGCAGGGAAACACCGGGGAGCTGTTTTTT.

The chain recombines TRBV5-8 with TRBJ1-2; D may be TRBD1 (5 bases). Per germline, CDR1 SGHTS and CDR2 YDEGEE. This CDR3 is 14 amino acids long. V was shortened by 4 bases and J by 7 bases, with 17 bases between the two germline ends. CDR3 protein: CASSLRVQGRGYTF. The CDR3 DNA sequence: TGTGCCAGCAGCCTCCGGGTGCAGGGACGTGGCTACACCTTC.

The DNA of the CDR3 is TGCAGCGTGGGGACAGGGGGTTATGGCTACACCTTC. This gives the protein CSVGTGGYGYTF. The rearrangement uses TRBV29-1 and TRBJ1-2; 11 bases align to TRBD1. The V and J ends lost 6 bases and 5 bases, in that order; junction bases with no gene match: 2. This CDR3 comprises 12 residues. Germline V CDR1 and CDR2: SQVTM, ANQGSEA.

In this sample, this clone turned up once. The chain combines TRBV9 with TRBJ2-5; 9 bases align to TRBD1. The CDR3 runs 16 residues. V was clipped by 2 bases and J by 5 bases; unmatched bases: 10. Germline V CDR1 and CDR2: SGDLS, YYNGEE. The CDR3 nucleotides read TGTGCCAGCAGCGTGGGATCACAGGGGGCCGGGGAGACCCAGTACTTC. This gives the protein CASSVGSQGAGETQYF.

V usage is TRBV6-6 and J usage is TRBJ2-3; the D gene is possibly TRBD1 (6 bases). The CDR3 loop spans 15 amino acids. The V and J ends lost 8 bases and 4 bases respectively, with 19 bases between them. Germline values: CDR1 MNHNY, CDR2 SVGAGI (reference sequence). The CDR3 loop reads CASSITGLSSDTQYF. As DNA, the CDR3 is TGTGCCAGCTCGATCACAGGGTTGTCTTCAGATACGCAGTATTTT.

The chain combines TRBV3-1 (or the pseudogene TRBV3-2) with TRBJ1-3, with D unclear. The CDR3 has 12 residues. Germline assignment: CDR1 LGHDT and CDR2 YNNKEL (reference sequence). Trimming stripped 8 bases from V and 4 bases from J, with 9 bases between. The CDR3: CASSAYGNTIYF. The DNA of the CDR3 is TGTGCCAGCTCAGCCTACGGAAACACCATATATTTT.

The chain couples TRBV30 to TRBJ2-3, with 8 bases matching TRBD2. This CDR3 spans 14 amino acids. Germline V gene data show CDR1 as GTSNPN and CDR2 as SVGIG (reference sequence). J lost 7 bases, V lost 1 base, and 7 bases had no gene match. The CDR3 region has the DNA TGTGCCTGGAGTGCGGGGGGGGGTTCGAATACGCAGTATTTT. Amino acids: CAWSAGGGSNTQYF.

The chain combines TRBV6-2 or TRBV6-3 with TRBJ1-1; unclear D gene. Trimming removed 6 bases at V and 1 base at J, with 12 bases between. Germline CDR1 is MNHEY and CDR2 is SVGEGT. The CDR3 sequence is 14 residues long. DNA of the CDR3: TGTGCCAGCAGCCACGTGGGTGCGAACACTGAAGCTTTCTTT. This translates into CASSHVGANTEAFF.

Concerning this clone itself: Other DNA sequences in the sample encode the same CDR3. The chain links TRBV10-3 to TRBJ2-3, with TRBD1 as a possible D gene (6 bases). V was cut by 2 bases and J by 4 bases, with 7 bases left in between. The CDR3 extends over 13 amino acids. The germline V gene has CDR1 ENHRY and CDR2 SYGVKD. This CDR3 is CAISERTADTQYF. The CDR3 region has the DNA TGTGCCATCAGTGAGCGGACAGCAGATACGCAGTATTTT.

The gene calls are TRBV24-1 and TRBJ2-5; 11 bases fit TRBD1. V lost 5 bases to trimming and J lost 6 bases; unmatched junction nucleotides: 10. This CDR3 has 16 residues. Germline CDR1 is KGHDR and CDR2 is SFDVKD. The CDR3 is CATSGTGTGGGKTQYF. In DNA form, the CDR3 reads TGTGCCACCAGTGGGACCGGGACAGGGGGTGGAAAGACCCAGTACTTC.

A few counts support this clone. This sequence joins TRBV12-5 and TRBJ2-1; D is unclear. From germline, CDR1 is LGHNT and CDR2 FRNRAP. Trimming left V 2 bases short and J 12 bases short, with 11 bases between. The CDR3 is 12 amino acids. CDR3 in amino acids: CASGLPRSRQFF. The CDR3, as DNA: TGTGCTAGTGGTTTGCCCAGGTCTCGGCAGTTCTTC.

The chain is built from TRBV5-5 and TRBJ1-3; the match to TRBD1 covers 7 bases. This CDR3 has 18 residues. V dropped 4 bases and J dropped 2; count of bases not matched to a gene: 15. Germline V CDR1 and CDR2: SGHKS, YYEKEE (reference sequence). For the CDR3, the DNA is TGTGCCAGCAGCCCCAAGGGGGCTGGTTTAATCACTGGAAACACCATATATTTT. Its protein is CASSPKGAGLITGNTIYF.

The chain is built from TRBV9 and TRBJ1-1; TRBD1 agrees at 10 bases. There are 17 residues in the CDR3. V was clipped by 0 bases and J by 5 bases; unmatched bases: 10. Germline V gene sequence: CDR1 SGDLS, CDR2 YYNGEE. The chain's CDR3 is CASSVAENQDRGTEAFF. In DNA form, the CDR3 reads TGTGCCAGCAGCGTAGCTGAAAACCAGGACAGGGGGACTGAAGCTTTCTTT.

The CDR3 bases are TGTGCCAGCAGTTCCTCACAGAAGACACTCTCCTACGAGCAGTACTTC. Its translation is CASSSSQKTLSYEQYF. The chain couples TRBV27 to TRBJ2-7; D unresolved. Germline V gives CDR1 MNHEY, CDR2 SMNVEV (reference sequence). The germline V and J ends were trimmed by 4 bases and 0 bases, with 16 bases remaining between them. The CDR3 loop spans 16 amino acids.

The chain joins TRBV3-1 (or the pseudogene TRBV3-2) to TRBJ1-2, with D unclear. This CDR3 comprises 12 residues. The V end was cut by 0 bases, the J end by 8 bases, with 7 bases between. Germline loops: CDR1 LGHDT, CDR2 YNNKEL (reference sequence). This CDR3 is CASSQDLRGYTF. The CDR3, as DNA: TGTGCCAGCAGCCAAGATCTTCGGGGCTACACCTTC.

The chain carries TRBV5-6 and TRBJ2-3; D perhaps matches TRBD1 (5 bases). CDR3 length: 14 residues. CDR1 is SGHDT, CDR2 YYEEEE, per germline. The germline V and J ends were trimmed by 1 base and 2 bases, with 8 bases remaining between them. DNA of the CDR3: TGTGCCAGCAGCTTGATGACAGACACAGATACGCAGTATTTT. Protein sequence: CASSLMTDTDTQYF.

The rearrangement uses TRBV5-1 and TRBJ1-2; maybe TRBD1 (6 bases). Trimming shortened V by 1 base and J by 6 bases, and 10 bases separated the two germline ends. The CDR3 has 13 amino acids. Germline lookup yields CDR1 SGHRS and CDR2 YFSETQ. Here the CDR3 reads CASSLQGNDGYTF. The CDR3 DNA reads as TGCGCCAGCAGCTTGCAGGGGAACGATGGCTACACCTTC. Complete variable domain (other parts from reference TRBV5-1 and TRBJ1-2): KAGVTQTPRYLIKTRGQQVTLSCSPISGHRSVSWYQQTPGQGLQFLFEYFSETQRNKGNFPGRFSGRQFSNSRSEMNVSTLELGDSALYLCASSLQGNDGYTFGSGTRLTVV.

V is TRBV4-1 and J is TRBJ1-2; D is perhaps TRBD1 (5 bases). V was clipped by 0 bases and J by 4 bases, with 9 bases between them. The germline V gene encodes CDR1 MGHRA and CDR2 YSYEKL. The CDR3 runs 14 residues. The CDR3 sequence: CASSQEEGPYGYTF. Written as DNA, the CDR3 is TGCGCCAGCAGCCAAGAGGAGGGGCCCTATGGCTACACCTTC.

The CDR3: CASHPGQGMNEQFF. The CDR3 coding sequence is TGTGCCAGCCATCCGGGACAGGGGATGAATGAGCAGTTCTTC. The chain is built from TRBV19 and TRBJ2-1; 10 nucleotides agree with TRBD1. The junction had 9 bases not matched to a gene; V was cut back by 9 bases and J by 7 bases. CDR1 LNHDA and CDR2 SQIVND come from the germline V gene (reference sequence). The CDR3 extends over 14 amino acids.

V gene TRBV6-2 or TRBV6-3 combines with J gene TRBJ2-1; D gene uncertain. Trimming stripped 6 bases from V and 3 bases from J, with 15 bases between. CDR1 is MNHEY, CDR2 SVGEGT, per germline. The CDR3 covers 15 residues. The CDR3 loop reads CASSPSGPLYNEQFF. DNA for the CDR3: TGTGCCAGCAGCCCCTCGGGTCCCCTCTACAATGAGCAGTTCTTC.

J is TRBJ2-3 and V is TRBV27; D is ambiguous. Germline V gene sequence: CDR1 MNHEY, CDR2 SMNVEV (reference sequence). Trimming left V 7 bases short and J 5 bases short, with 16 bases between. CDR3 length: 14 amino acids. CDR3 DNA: TGTGCCAGCAAAACGCCGGGCCAACTAGATACGCAGTATTTT. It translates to CASKTPGQLDTQYF.

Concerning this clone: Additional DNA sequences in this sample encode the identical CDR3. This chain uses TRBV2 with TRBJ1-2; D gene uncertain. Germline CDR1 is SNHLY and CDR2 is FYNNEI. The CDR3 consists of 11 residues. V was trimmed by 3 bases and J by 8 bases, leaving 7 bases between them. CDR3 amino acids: CASSEFGGYTF. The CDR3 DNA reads TGTGCCAGCAGTGAGTTTGGGGGCTACACCTTC.